Shown below are 11 T cell receptor beta chains from a single sample sequenced in a study of T cells in Graves' hyperthyroidism and ophthalmopathy. Researchers took RNA transcripts and amplified the TCR beta CDR3 regions from them. RT-PCR in the first round (using the HTBI primer set) targeted the TCR CDR3. TCRdb reprocessed the multiplex PCR reads via MiXCR and lists one record per CDR3 protein. The sample has fewer than 450,000 distinct CDR3 sequences; about a sixth are singletons. The specimen was blood. All receptors derive from a woman aged 25 to 39 with Graves' hyperthyroidism that later progressed to Graves' ophthalmopathy.

This clonotype was seen at least ten times. The chain recombines TRBV20-1 with TRBJ1-2; weak D call: TRBD1 (5 bases). CDR3 size: 13 residues. Germline V gene sequence: CDR1 DFQATT, CDR2 SNEGSKA (reference sequence). Trimming removed 0 bases at V and 5 bases at J, with 10 bases between. CDR3 loop: CSARDIAGYGYTF. As DNA, the CDR3 is TGCAGTGCTAGAGATATAGCAGGGTATGGCTACACCTTC.

This chain uses TRBV20-1 with TRBJ2-3; weak D call: TRBD2 (6 bases). Per germline, CDR1 DFQATT and CDR2 SNEGSKA (reference sequence). CDR3 length equals 14 residues. V gave up 0 bases and J gave up 0 bases, with 7 bases separating them. This CDR3 reads CSARDGSSTDTQYF. CDR3 in DNA: TGCAGTGCTAGAGACGGGAGTAGCACAGATACGCAGTATTTT.

This clonotype was recorded at least ten times. The chain carries TRBV20-1 and TRBJ1-2; 7 bases agree with TRBD1. V lost 0 bases, J lost 5 bases, and 3 bases stayed unmatched. This CDR3 region has 13 residues. Germline CDR1 is DFQATT and CDR2 is SNEGSKA (reference sequence). The CDR3 sequence: CSAREGTEYGYTF. The CDR3 DNA sequence: TGCAGTGCTAGAGAAGGGACAGAATATGGCTACACCTTC.

V gene TRBV24-1 combines with J gene TRBJ2-1; D tentatively fits TRBD1 or TRBD2 (5 bases each). The CDR3 length is 16 residues. The germline V gene encodes CDR1 KGHDR and CDR2 SFDVKD. The V end was cut by 4 bases, the J end by 2 bases, with 14 bases between. The DNA for the CDR3 is TGTGCCACCAGTGACCCAGGGAGTGGGGCCTACAATGAGCAGTTCTTC. It translates to CATSDPGSGAYNEQFF.

This clonotype was picked up many times. This rearrangement joins TRBV11-2 to TRBJ2-7, with TRBD2 identical over 12 bases. The J segment lost 4 bases and the V segment lost 6 bases, leaving 7 bases of the junction unmatched. Germline V gene sequence: CDR1 SGHAT, CDR2 FQNNGV. This CDR3 region has 15 residues. CDR3 sequence reads: CASRQGLAGVYEQYF. The CDR3 bases are TGTGCCAGCAGACAGGGACTAGCGGGTGTATACGAGCAGTACTTC.

This clonotype was detected many times. The rearrangement joins TRBV11-2 to TRBJ2-2, with 10 nucleotides matching TRBD1. Germline V gene data show CDR1 as SGHAT and CDR2 as FQNNGV. Losses at the gene ends were 5 bases for V and 5 bases for J; bases not matched to a gene: 5. This CDR3 region has 15 residues. The chain's CDR3 is CASSRDRGKTGELFF. The CDR3 DNA is TGTGCCAGCAGCCGGGACAGGGGTAAAACCGGGGAGCTGTTTTTT.

To note about this clonotype: Being one base from a much bigger clone, this may be a read error. Because it lacks the conserved phenylalanine or tryptophan at the end, this CDR3 is likely a read error. The gene calls are TRBV9 and TRBJ2-5, with 11 bases lining up with TRBD2. Germline trimming cut 3 bases from V and 4 bases from J; bases unmatched to any gene: 8. Per the germline V gene, CDR1 is SGDLS and CDR2 is YYNGEE. This CDR3 has 16 amino acids. CDR3 in amino acids: CASSGASGRSSETQYI. The CDR3 bases are TGTGCCAGCAGCGGAGCTAGCGGGAGGAGCTCAGAGACCCAGTACATC.

This clonotype appeared a few times. This chain joins TRBV6-1 and TRBJ1-2, with 12 bases that match TRBD1. The CDR3 is made up of 14 amino acids. Germline-derived CDR1 and CDR2 are MNHNS and SASEGT. Trimming cost V 8 bases and J 8 bases; bases outside gene matches: 9. The CDR3 is CASRDRGRGEGYTF. DNA for the CDR3: TGTGCCAGCCGGGACAGGGGGCGAGGAGAAGGCTACACCTTC.

The sample holds many counts of this clonotype. The chain links TRBV7-9 to TRBJ1-2; 7 bases map to TRBD1. This CDR3 comprises 14 residues. CDR1 is SEHNR and CDR2 is FQNEAQ in the germline V gene (reference sequence). Germline trimming cut 4 bases from V and 1 base from J; bases unmatched to any gene: 3. The CDR3 nucleotides read TGTGCCAGCAGCTCTCGGGACAGTAACTATGGCTACACCTTC. Its translation is CASSSRDSNYGYTF.

This clonotype has a count of ten or more. This chain links TRBV27 with TRBJ2-5; TRBD1 matches at 8 bases. V shed 4 bases and J 2 bases; nucleotides not matched to a gene: 3. The CDR3 length is 14 residues. Per germline, CDR1 MNHEY and CDR2 SMNVEV (reference sequence). CDR3 in amino acids: CASSSNRGQETQYF. Written as DNA, the CDR3 is TGTGCCAGCAGTTCAAACAGGGGGCAAGAGACCCAGTACTTC.

This clonotype was observed a handful of times. This chain uses TRBV19 with TRBJ2-1, with TRBD1 matching over 9 bases. CDR1 is LNHDA, CDR2 SQIVND, per germline (reference sequence). The ends lost 5 bases at V and 4 bases at J; junction bases unmatched: 6. This CDR3 contains 15 residues. Written as DNA, the CDR3 is TGTGCCAGTAGTCAACTCGGGACAGGGTACAATGAGCAGTTCTTC. It yields the protein CASSQLGTGYNEQFF.